This T cell receptor beta chain is drawn from a study of blood T cell repertoires in COVID-19. Study context: Material from acute and convalescent COVID-19 was sourced from the United States, Italy and Spain. PBMCs, B-cell-depleted T cells, or T cells provided the cDNA or gDNA that made up the material.

In the original workflow: Amplifying reference gene primers gave estimates of nucleated cell counts. Data came from immunoSEQ multiplex PCR; TCRdb stores just in-frame clones and leaves some out. V and J calls and clone size are copied from that table; D and trimming were computed from the DNA. The sample yields roughly 60,000 clones, 78% seen once. V was clipped by 6 bases and J by 4 bases, with 15 bases between them. The CDR3 runs 14 residues. Looked up from germline, CDR1 is MNHEY and CDR2 is SMNVEV (reference sequence). This receptor was obtained from a human donor in a cohort sampled during active COVID-19. The specimen sequenced was peripheral blood. This sequence joins TRBV27 and TRBJ1-1; a possible D gene is TRBD1 (5 bases). CDR3 sequence: CASRGLGGGTEAFF. The CDR3 region has the DNA TGTGCCAGCAGGGGCCTCGGCGGGGGCACTGAAGCTTTCTTT.